This entry features one T cell receptor beta chain sequence. Some clones are missing from TCRdb's copy, which holds only in-frame ones; the method was immunoSEQ multiplex PCR. Of under 200,000 clones in the sample, less than 90% were seen once. This specimen comes from a study of blood T cell repertoires in COVID-19. The wider study: COVID-19 samples, acute and convalescent, were from the United States, Italy and Spain.

The V and J ends lost 5 bases and 6 bases, in that order; junction bases with no gene match: 7. Looked up from germline, CDR1 is LGHDT and CDR2 is YNNKEL (reference sequence). CDR3 size: 13 residues. Source material: peripheral blood. The sequence was obtained from a man between 65 and 85 years old with active or convalescent COVID-19. V and J are TRBV3-1 (or the pseudogene TRBV3-2) and TRBJ2-7, with 7 nucleotides matching TRBD2. The CDR3 region is CASSFEWGGEQYF. In nucleotides, the CDR3 is TGTGCCAGCAGCTTTGAATGGGGGGGCGAGCAGTACTTC.